These T cell receptor beta chains were read from a single sample in a study of CD8 T cell repertoires and HIV-1 epitope variants. Sequencing used immunoSEQ multiplex PCR; TCRdb keeps in-frame clones, though not all of them. The sample lists under 6,000 clones; around 71% were seen once. These receptors have no known antigen. Sequencing input: cultured CD8+ T cells derived from PBMCs. These receptors were obtained from a male donor with HIV. Both conserved end residues are part of each CDR3. D genes are given only for firm matches. Clone size is shown for a subset of rows, as once, few, many or a class of expanded clone.

size | D | J | V | DNA | CDR3
. | . | TRBJ2-7 | TRBV7-2 | TGTGCCAGCAGCTTAGGGACATTGAGCTCCTACGAGCAGTACTTC | CASSLGTLSSYEQYF
large | . | TRBJ2-7 | TRBV27 | TGTGCCAGCAGCTTAACCTCAGGGACTTTCGCCTACGAGCAGTACTTC | CASSLTSGTFAYEQYF
. | . | TRBJ2-3 | TRBV29-1 | TGCAGCGTTGAAGGCGGACCGCCGAGGGCAGATACGCAGTATTTT | CSVEGGPPRADTQYF
. | . | TRBJ2-5 | TRBV9 | TGTGCCAGCAGCGCACGCCCTGGAGTTTCCCCCGGAGAGACCCAGTACTTC | CASSARPGVSPGETQYF
. | TRBD2 | TRBJ2-3 | TRBV30 | TGTGCCTGGAGCCCGGGAGGGGGACGAGATACGCAGTATTTT | CAWSPGGGRDTQYF
. | . | TRBJ1-1 | TRBV5-1 | TGCGCCAGCAGCCCGGACGGGGTGAACACTGAAGCTTTCTTT | CASSPDGVNTEAFF
. | . | TRBJ1-1 | TRBV10-1 | TGCGCCAGCAGTGAGGGCTCATTGAACACTGAAGCTTTCTTT | CASSEGSLNTEAFF
. | . | TRBJ1-2 | TRBV5-6 | TGTGCCAGCAGCTTGTACCCCCAGGATATTAACTATGGCTACACCTTC | CASSLYPQDINYGYTF
. | . | TRBJ2-1 | TRBV27 | TGTGCCAGCAGTTTAAAGGGAGCGTACAATGAGCAGTTCTTC | CASSLKGAYNEQFF
. | . | TRBJ2-2 | TRBV6-1 | TGTGCCAGCAAGCCCGGGACCAACGGGGAGCTGTTTTTT | CASKPGTNGELFF